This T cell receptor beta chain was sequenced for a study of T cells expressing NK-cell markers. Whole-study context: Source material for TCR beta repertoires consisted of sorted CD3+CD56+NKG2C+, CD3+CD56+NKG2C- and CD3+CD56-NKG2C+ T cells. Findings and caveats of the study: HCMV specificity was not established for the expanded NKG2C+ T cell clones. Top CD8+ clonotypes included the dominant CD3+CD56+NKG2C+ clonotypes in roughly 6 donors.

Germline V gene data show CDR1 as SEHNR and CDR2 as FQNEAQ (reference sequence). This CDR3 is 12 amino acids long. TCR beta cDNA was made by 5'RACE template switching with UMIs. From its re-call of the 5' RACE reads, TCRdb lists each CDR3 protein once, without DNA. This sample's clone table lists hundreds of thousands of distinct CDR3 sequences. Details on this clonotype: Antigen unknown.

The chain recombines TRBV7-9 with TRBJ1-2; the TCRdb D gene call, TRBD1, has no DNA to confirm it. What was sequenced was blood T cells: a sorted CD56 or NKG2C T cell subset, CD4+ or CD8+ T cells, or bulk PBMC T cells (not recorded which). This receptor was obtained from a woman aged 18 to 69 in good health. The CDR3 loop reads CASSDGTFGYTF.